Each of the 23 T cell receptor beta chains below was sequenced from the same sample in a study of blood T cell repertoires in COVID-19. Some clones are missing from TCRdb's copy, which holds only in-frame ones; the method was immunoSEQ multiplex PCR. In the table there are 100,000 or so clones, around 80% of which are singletons. Sequences were obtained from peripheral blood. All receptors derive from a man in his sixties with acute or convalescent COVID-19.

The V and J genes are TRBV11-2 and TRBJ1-1; D is ambiguous. Germline CDR1 is SGHAT and CDR2 is FQNNGV. CDR3 length equals 15 residues. The V gene lost 2 bases and the J gene lost 0 bases, with 10 bases spanning the gap. CDR3 amino acids: CASSLTLALNTEAFF. CDR3 coding DNA: TGTGCCAGCAGCTTAACCCTGGCCTTGAACACTGAAGCTTTCTTT.

J is TRBJ1-1 and V is TRBV4-1, with D uncertain. This CDR3 spans 15 amino acids. V was shortened by 3 bases and J by 1 base, with 12 bases between the two germline ends. Germline V CDR1 and CDR2: MGHRA, YSYEKL. In DNA, the CDR3 is TGCGCCAGCAGCCATTTTGGGCAGTCGAACACTGAAGCTTTCTTT. Protein sequence: CASSHFGQSNTEAFF.

V and J are TRBV6-5 and TRBJ1-5; tentative D call: TRBD1 (5 bases). Germline values: CDR1 MNHEY, CDR2 SVGAGI. This CDR3 region has 13 residues. V lost 5 bases to trimming and J lost 5 bases, with 10 bases between them. The CDR3 spells CASSRQWDQPQHF. For the CDR3, the DNA is TGTGCCAGCAGTCGACAGTGGGATCAGCCCCAGCATTTT.

The V gene is TRBV9, the J gene TRBJ2-3, with D tentatively TRBD2 (6 bases). This CDR3 is 15 amino acids long. V lost 2 bases to trimming and J lost 2 bases, with 12 bases between them. Per the germline V gene, CDR1 is SGDLS and CDR2 is YYNGEE. CDR3 loop: CASSVGGRYTDTQYF. The CDR3 bases are TGTGCCAGCAGCGTCGGGGGAAGATACACAGATACGCAGTATTTT.

J is TRBJ2-1 and V is TRBV5-6; unclear D gene. This CDR3 spans 12 amino acids. The germline V and J ends were trimmed by 4 bases and 6 bases, with 8 bases remaining between them. Germline V lookup: CDR1 SGHDT, CDR2 YYEEEE. In DNA form, the CDR3 reads TGTGCCAGCAGCCTTTTCGGCAATGAGCAGTTCTTC. Translating it yields CASSLFGNEQFF. Looking up the rest from reference TRBV5-6 and TRBJ2-1 gives the full variable domain: DAGVTQSPTHLIKTRGQQVTLRCSPKSGHDTVSWYQQALGQGPQFIFQYYEEEERQRGNFPDRFSGHQFPNYSSELNVNALLLGDSALYLCASSLFGNEQFFGPGTRLTVL.

The V and J genes are TRBV12-3 or TRBV12-4 and TRBJ2-3, with D possibly TRBD2 on 5 matching bases. V dropped 1 base and J dropped 6 bases, with 8 bases sitting between them. The CDR3 is 13 residues long. The CDR3 sequence is CASSLGTGDTQYF. CDR3 sequence (DNA): TGTGCCAGCAGTTTAGGTACGGGGGATACGCAGTATTTT.

The V call is TRBV29-1, the J call TRBJ2-1, with 8 bases that match TRBD1. The CDR3 covers 14 residues. Looked up from germline, CDR1 is SQVTM and CDR2 is ANQGSEA. Losses at the gene ends were 5 bases for V and 7 bases for J; bases not matched to a gene: 10. The CDR3 protein is CSVPSAGGANEQFF. The CDR3 DNA is TGCAGCGTTCCCTCGGCAGGGGGCGCTAATGAGCAGTTCTTC.

The chain couples TRBV7-9 to TRBJ2-7; D is perhaps TRBD1 (6 bases). Trimming took off 2 bases at V and 4 bases at J, with 9 bases between the two ends. CDR1 and CDR2 from the germline V gene are SEHNR and FQNEAQ (reference sequence). The CDR3 is made up of 13 amino acids. CDR3: CASSLRDKYEQYF. The CDR3 coding sequence is TGTGCCAGCAGCTTAAGGGACAAATACGAGCAGTACTTC.

A few counts support this clone. The chain carries TRBV7-9 and TRBJ2-5; 7 bases are shared with TRBD1. Germline CDR1 and CDR2: SEHNR and FQNEAQ (reference sequence). This CDR3 region has 14 residues. Losses at the gene ends were 1 base for V and 3 bases for J; bases not matched to a gene: 2. As DNA, the CDR3 is TGTGCCAGCAGCTTAGGGGGACAGAAAGAGACCCAGTACTTC. It encodes CASSLGGQKETQYF.

This rearrangement joins TRBV11-3 to TRBJ2-2; D call uncertain. This CDR3 has 14 amino acids. The ends were cut back, 1 base at V and 8 bases at J, with 11 bases in the middle. Germline assignment: CDR1 SGHNT and CDR2 YENEEA. The CDR3, as DNA: TGTGCCAGCAGCTTAGGGCAGGCACGGGGGGAGCTGTTTTTT. Translation: CASSLGQARGELFF.

The genes are TRBV30 and TRBJ1-5; D remains unclear. Trimming cost V 3 bases and J 7 bases, with 16 bases left between them. The germline CDR1 and CDR2 sequences are GTSNPN and SVGIG (reference sequence). The CDR3 loop spans 14 amino acids. CDR3 coding DNA: TGTGCCTGGAGCGAAGCGGGTTTGAGGCAGCCCCAGCATTTT. Encoded protein: CAWSEAGLRQPQHF.

The gene calls are TRBV3-1 (or the pseudogene TRBV3-2) and TRBJ1-5; no reliable D call. V lost 0 bases, J lost 5 bases, and 8 bases lay in between. Per germline, CDR1 LGHDT and CDR2 YNNKEL (reference sequence). There are 14 residues in the CDR3. In DNA, the CDR3 is TGTGCCAGCAGCCAAGAATGGGGAGATCAGCCCCAGCATTTT. Amino acid sequence: CASSQEWGDQPQHF.

This clone showed up just once. The chain combines TRBV30 with TRBJ1-6; no definite D call. Germline CDR1 reads GTSNPN; CDR2 reads SVGIG (reference sequence). This CDR3 comprises 19 residues. V was cut by 0 bases and J by 0 bases, with 18 bases left in between. This CDR3 is CAWSVPEISGSSYNSPLHF. The CDR3 DNA reads as TGTGCCTGGAGTGTGCCAGAGATAAGCGGGAGCTCCTATAATTCACCCCTCCACTTT.

J is TRBJ1-2 and V is TRBV11-2, with D hard to call. The germline V gene encodes CDR1 SGHAT and CDR2 FQNNGV. Trimming removed 1 base from V and 4 bases from J, with 10 bases in between. The CDR3 is 14 residues long. The DNA for the CDR3 is TGTGCCAGCAGCTTAGGGCGGCAGAGCTATGGCTACACCTTC. Translation gives CASSLGRQSYGYTF.

The V gene is TRBV19, the J gene TRBJ1-1, with D unresolved. Germline V CDR1 and CDR2: LNHDA, SQIVND (reference sequence). V lost 6 bases and J 4 bases, leaving 6 bases between the germline ends. The CDR3 runs to 11 residues. The CDR3 DNA reads TGTGCCAGTAGAGACATCACTGAAGCTTTCTTT. It is translated as CASRDITEAFF.

The chain links TRBV5-4 to TRBJ2-5, with D possibly being TRBD1 (5 bases). The V gene lost 3 bases and the J gene lost 0 bases, with 12 bases spanning the gap. Germline V lookup: CDR1 SGHNT, CDR2 YYREEE (reference sequence). This CDR3 comprises 15 residues. The DNA of the CDR3 is TGTGCCAGCAGCTGGGAACCAGGGTACCAAGAGACCCAGTACTTC. This gives the protein CASSWEPGYQETQYF. The entire variable domain, with the rest obtained from reference TRBV5-4 and TRBJ2-5, is as follows: ETGVTQSPTHLIKTRGQQVTLRCSSQSGHNTVSWYQQALGQGPQFIFQYYREEENGRGNFPPRFSGLQFPNYSSELNVNALELDDSALYLCASSWEPGYQETQYFGPGTRLLVL.

V gene TRBV7-9 combines with J gene TRBJ2-2, with D possibly matching TRBD2 (6 bases). Germline values: CDR1 SEHNR, CDR2 FQNEAQ (reference sequence). Trimming shortened V by 3 bases and J by 6 bases, and 17 bases separated the two germline ends. The CDR3 is 16 residues long. The CDR3 loop reads CASSLEGTRASGELFF. The CDR3 DNA is TGTGCCAGCAGCTTGGAGGGGACCCGGGCCTCCGGGGAGCTGTTTTTT.

The chain joins TRBV13 to TRBJ2-6; D possibly corresponds to TRBD2 (7 bases). CDR3 length: 17 residues. Germline CDR1 and CDR2: PRHDT and FYEKMQ (reference sequence). The V gene lost 6 bases and the J gene lost 0 bases, with 15 bases spanning the gap. The CDR3: CASRSRGGGSGANVLTF. CDR3 DNA sequence: TGTGCCAGCAGGTCTAGGGGGGGCGGCTCTGGGGCCAACGTCCTGACTTTC.

This clone came up many times. Other DNA sequences in this sample translate to the same CDR3. The V call is TRBV13, the J call TRBJ2-3; 8 nucleotides match TRBD2. Germline V gene lookup returns CDR1 PRHDT and CDR2 FYEKMQ (reference sequence). V lost 4 bases, J lost 0 bases, and 6 bases stayed unmatched. The CDR3 extends over 16 amino acids. CDR3 sequence reads: CASSSLAGTSTDTQYF. DNA for the CDR3: TGTGCCAGCAGCTCTCTAGCGGGTACTAGCACAGATACGCAGTATTTT.

This clone was counted only a few times. The genes are TRBV9 and TRBJ2-5, with a tentative D call TRBD1 (5 bases). The CDR3 contains 15 residues. The germline gives CDR1 SGDLS, CDR2 YYNGEE. The germline V and J ends were trimmed by 0 bases and 1 base, with 10 bases remaining between them. CDR3 loop: CASSVVQGGQETQYF. CDR3 in DNA: TGTGCCAGCAGCGTAGTGCAGGGTGGCCAAGAGACCCAGTACTTC.

The chain carries TRBV19 and TRBJ2-2, with TRBD2 identical over 8 bases. J was trimmed by 0 bases and V by 6 bases; bases with no gene match: 6. The germline V gene has CDR1 LNHDA and CDR2 SQIVND (reference sequence). The CDR3 runs to 16 residues. Written as DNA, the CDR3 is TGTGCCAGTAGAGGATTGCGGGGGGCGAACACCGGGGAGCTGTTTTTT. As protein: CASRGLRGANTGELFF.

The chain has TRBV7-9 and TRBJ2-1; no clear D. The CDR3 loop spans 14 amino acids. Germline-derived CDR1 and CDR2 are SEHNR and FQNEAQ (reference sequence). V dropped 4 bases and J dropped 5 bases, with 12 bases sitting between them. The CDR3, as DNA: TGTGCCAGCAGCTACCGAGGCGGCAACAATGAGCAGTTCTTC. It is translated as CASSYRGGNNEQFF.

The chain employs TRBV6-5 and TRBJ1-2; tentatively, D is TRBD1 (6 bases). The CDR3 totals 13 residues. The germline gives CDR1 MNHEY, CDR2 SVGAGI. V was shortened by 7 bases and J by 8 bases, with 17 bases between the two germline ends. CDR3: CASNANREGGYTF. CDR3 nucleotide sequence: TGTGCCAGCAATGCAAACAGGGAGGGAGGCTACACCTTC.